These T cell receptor beta chains were read from a single sample in a study of T cells in Graves' hyperthyroidism and ophthalmopathy. Via MiXCR, TCRdb re-called the multiplex PCR reads, giving one row per CDR3 protein. This sample carries 340,000 or so distinct CDR3 sequences, approximately 17% of them seen once, and the ten largest clones take 33%. The sequenced sample was blood. These receptors all come from a man younger than 40 with Graves' hyperthyroidism. The CDR3 runs from the conserved cysteine through the conserved F or W. D genes are given only for firm matches. Where a row states a size, it is once, few, many or the class of an expanded clone; other rows omit it.

V gene	clone size	D gene	J gene	CDR3 length	CDR3 DNA	CDR3 protein
TRBV29-1	NA	NA	TRBJ2-1	12	TGCAGCGTTGAAGCTGTGGTGGGATTTAGGTTCTTC	CSVEAVVGFRFF
TRBV13	few	NA	TRBJ2-7	17	TGTGCCAGCAGCTCCAGAAACCCAGGGGAAGCCTACTACGAGCAATACTTC	CASSSRNPGEAYYEQYF
TRBV16	few	NA	TRBJ2-5	13	TGTGCCAGCAGCCAATTAGTACAAGAGACCCAGTACTTC	CASSQLVQETQYF
TRBV6-2/TRBV6-3	many	NA	TRBJ2-5	14	TGTGCCAGCAAGCAGAGCGGTGGGGGAGAGACCCAGTACTTC	CASKQSGGGETQYF
TRBV18	NA	NA	TRBJ2-7	15	TGTGCCAGCTCACCGAAGGACGGGTTCTCCTACGAGCAGTACTTC	CASSPKDGFSYEQYF
TRBV20-1	NA	NA	TRBJ2-3	13	TGCAGTGCTTACCCAGGAAACGGAGATACGCAGTATTTT	CSAYPGNGDTQYF
TRBV7-9	many	TRBD1	TRBJ2-3	13	TGTGCCAGCAGCCTGAGAGGGACAGGTACGCAGTATTTT	CASSLRGTGTQYF
TRBV15	NA	NA	TRBJ2-1	15	TGTGCCACCAGCAGAGATTACGAGGTGTCAAATGAGCAGTTCTTC	CATSRDYEVSNEQFF
TRBV6-5	many	NA	TRBJ1-2	13	TGTGCCAGCAGTTACTCGAGGGGGGAAGGCTACACCTTC	CASSYSRGEGYTF
TRBV19	NA	NA	TRBJ1-1	11	TGTGCCAGTAGCCAGAGGGGTGGAGCTTTCTTT	CASSQRGGAFF
TRBV15	NA	TRBD2	TRBJ2-1	19	TGTGCCACCAGCAGAGATAAGAGAGGGGGTAGCGGGAAAAGGAATGAGCAGTTCTTC	CATSRDKRGGSGKRNEQFF
TRBV12-3/TRBV12-4	few	NA	TRBJ2-2	12	TGTGCCAGCAGTTTAGCGTTTAGGGAGCTGTTTTTT	CASSLAFRELFF
TRBV20-1	many	NA	TRBJ1-1	15	TGCAGTGCTAGTCGCAGCCACGCCGGGGGCACTGAAGCTTTCTTT	CSASRSHAGGTEAFF
TRBV20-1	few	NA	TRBJ2-1	15	TGCAGTGCCCAGCATGGACAGTTATCCTACAATGAGCAGTTCTTC	CSAQHGQLSYNEQFF
TRBV6-1	many	NA	TRBJ2-5	13	TGTGCCAGCAGTGTCGTGGTCGCTCGGTTCCAGTACTTC	CASSVVVARFQYF
TRBV4-1	NA	NA	TRBJ2-2	12	TGCGCCAGCAGCCAAACCCCCGGGGAGCTGTTTTTT	CASSQTPGELFF
TRBV20-1	NA	NA	TRBJ1-2	13	TGCAGTGCTAGTTCCGGACGGAGCTATGGCTACACCTTC	CSASSGRSYGYTF
TRBV11-3	many	TRBD1	TRBJ2-5	16	TGTGCCAGCAGCCCAGGACAGGTTCCGAGTAGGGAGACCCAGTACTTC	CASSPGQVPSRETQYF
TRBV3-1	few	NA	TRBJ2-3	15	TGTGCCAGCAGCCAGCCGGGACTTAACACAGATACGCAGTATTTT	CASSQPGLNTDTQYF
TRBV4-1	few	TRBD1	TRBJ2-7	17	TGCGCCAGCAGCCGACAACTCCCGGGACAGAGAGCCTACGAGCAGTACTTC	CASSRQLPGQRAYEQYF
TRBV5-1	NA	TRBD1	TRBJ1-1	15	TGCGCCAGCAGTCGCCGGACAGGGTTTGACACTGAAGCTTTCTTT	CASSRRTGFDTEAFF
TRBV2	many	TRBD1	TRBJ2-7	15	TGTGCCAGCAGTGAAGGGACAGGGGGATTCTACGAGCAGTACTTC	CASSEGTGGFYEQYF
TRBV29-1	NA	NA	TRBJ2-6	13	TGCAGCGTTGAGGGGAGTGGGGCCAACGTCCTGACTTTC	CSVEGSGANVLTF
TRBV2	NA	TRBD1	TRBJ2-1	18	TGTGCCAGCAGCTTAGAGAACCCGGGACAGCTTGCCTACAATGAGCAGTTCTTC	CASSLENPGQLAYNEQFF